These 31 T cell receptor beta chains were all obtained from the same sample, sequenced in a study of cytomegalovirus exposure and HLA in healthy donors (dated 2017 in TCRdb). Libraries were made using the immunoSEQ multiplex PCR assay. TCRdb stores this immuneACCESS table with in-frame sequences only. Part of the clones is absent; in the studies checked, under half of the shortfall reflects unresolved V genes, and no reason is known for the rest. The sample table holds approximately 200,000 clones, of which more than 75% were seen once. Around 6.7% of the sample lies in the top ten. Sample: PBMCs. The receptors were gathered from a man aged 18 to 29 in good health and CMV-seropositive.

The chain employs TRBV5-5 and TRBJ2-7, with a possible D match to TRBD1 (7 bases). The V gene's germline CDR1 is SGHKS and CDR2 YYEKEE (reference sequence). V was trimmed by 4 bases and J by 4 bases, leaving 15 bases between them. The CDR3 spans 14 residues. CDR3 amino acids: CASSVPTGRYEQYF. CDR3 nucleotide sequence: TGTGCCAGCAGCGTACCGACAGGGAGGTACGAGCAGTACTTC.

The V gene is TRBV29-1, the J gene TRBJ1-5; D is perhaps TRBD1 (6 bases). The V gene lost 4 bases and the J gene lost 1 base, with 8 bases spanning the gap. The CDR3 spans 13 residues. Germline V gene sequence: CDR1 SQVTM, CDR2 ANQGSEA. The CDR3, as DNA: TGCAGCGTTGGAGGGGGAAGCAATCAGCCCCAGCATTTT. Protein: CSVGGGSNQPQHF.

For this clone: The same CDR3 also results from other DNA sequences found in this sample. J is TRBJ1-4 and V is TRBV29-1; 7 bases match TRBD1. This CDR3 has 11 residues. Germline assignment: CDR1 SQVTM and CDR2 ANQGSEA. V was pared by 7 bases and J by 5 bases, with 1 base of the junction left unmatched. CDR3 sequence (DNA): TGCAGCGCACAGGGGAATGAAAAACTGTTTTTT. This gives the protein CSAQGNEKLFF.

This chain connects TRBV9 to TRBJ2-1; 11 positions match TRBD2. Looked up from germline, CDR1 is SGDLS and CDR2 is YYNGEE. Trimming at V came to 3 bases and at J to 7 bases, leaving 6 bases not matched to a gene. The CDR3 totals 15 residues. The CDR3 sequence: CASSELAGVGNEQFF. CDR3 bases: TGTGCCAGCAGCGAACTAGCGGGAGTTGGAAATGAGCAGTTCTTC. Full variable domain (outside the CDR3, taken from reference TRBV9 and TRBJ2-1): DSGVTQTPKHLITATGQRVTLRCSPRSGDLSVYWYQQSLDQGLQFLIQYYNGEERAKGNILERFSAQQFPDLHSELNLSSLELGDSALYFCASSELAGVGNEQFFGPGTRLTVL.

A word on this clone: Germline and junction disagree at one end, which may indicate a read error. This rearrangement joins TRBV27 to TRBJ2-7, with 8 positions matching TRBD2. Per germline, CDR1 MNHEY and CDR2 SMNVEV (reference sequence). The CDR3 totals 13 residues. The CDR3 loop is CAEAGGSPYEQYF. CDR3 nucleotides: TGCGCCGAGGCGGGAGGAAGCCCCTACGAGCAGTACTTC.

The rearrangement uses TRBV29-1 and TRBJ2-1; 15 nucleotides agree with TRBD2. The ends lost 3 bases at V and 14 bases at J; junction bases unmatched: 8. Germline-derived CDR1 and CDR2 are SQVTM and ANQGSEA. This CDR3 has 14 residues. The CDR3 loop reads CSVDTGLAGGIEFF. CDR3 bases: TGCAGCGTTGACACGGGACTAGCGGGAGGTATAGAGTTCTTC.

V usage is TRBV4-1 and J usage is TRBJ2-5, with D perhaps TRBD2 (6 bases). The ends were cut back, 0 bases at V and 7 bases at J, with 15 bases in the middle. Germline V gives CDR1 MGHRA, CDR2 YSYEKL. There are 15 residues in the CDR3. CDR3: CASSQDGRGSSTQYF. Written as DNA, the CDR3 is TGCGCCAGCAGCCAAGATGGGCGGGGTTCCTCGACCCAGTACTTC.

The chain uses TRBV29-1 and TRBJ1-3; possible D gene TRBD1, 6 bases. The CDR3 is 14 amino acids. From germline, CDR1 is SQVTM and CDR2 ANQGSEA. Trimming removed 6 bases from V and 4 bases from J, with 16 bases in between. Here the CDR3 reads CSVRGRTAGNTIYF. CDR3 bases: TGCAGCGTCCGCGGAAGGACAGCAGGAAACACCATATATTTT.

The gene calls are TRBV4-1 and TRBJ2-7, with TRBD2 identical over 11 bases. Looked up from germline, CDR1 is MGHRA and CDR2 is YSYEKL. Germline trimming cut 4 bases from V and 4 bases from J; bases unmatched to any gene: 9. This CDR3 comprises 16 residues. The CDR3 region is CASSPRLAGSLYEQYF. CDR3 bases: TGCGCCAGCAGCCCCCGACTAGCGGGAAGTCTATACGAGCAGTACTTC.

The rearrangement links TRBV27 to TRBJ2-1; 7 bases match TRBD1. The CDR3 is 14 residues long. Germline V gene sequence: CDR1 MNHEY, CDR2 SMNVEV (reference sequence). V lost 5 bases to trimming and J lost 3 bases; unmatched junction nucleotides: 4. This CDR3 reads CASSTRDSYNEQFF. The CDR3 bases are TGTGCCAGCAGTACCCGGGACAGCTACAATGAGCAGTTCTTC.

This clone was found many times. Other nucleotide sequences in the sample specify the same CDR3. The chain links TRBV7-9 to TRBJ2-7; 9 nucleotides line up with TRBD1. Germline CDR1 is SEHNR and CDR2 is FQNEAQ (reference sequence). With V trimmed by 1 base and J by 4 bases, 2 bases remained unmatched. The CDR3 sequence is 14 residues long. The CDR3 nucleotides are TGTGCCAGCAGCTTAGGGGGGACAGGGTACGAGCAGTACTTC. Amino acid sequence: CASSLGGTGYEQYF.

Written as DNA, the CDR3 is TGTGCCAGCAGTTCCGGCAGGGGACATTCGAGGGGGCAGTACTTC. Protein: CASSSGRGHSRGQYF. The chain is built from TRBV6-4 and TRBJ2-7, with D possibly being TRBD1 (6 bases). The length of the CDR3 is 15 residues. Germline lookup yields CDR1 MRHNA and CDR2 SNTAGT. V was clipped by 5 bases and J by 9 bases, with 23 bases between them.

This chain connects TRBV5-1 to TRBJ2-7, with D perhaps TRBD2 (6 bases). This CDR3 has 14 amino acids. Trimming removed 3 bases from V and 3 bases from J, with 13 bases in between. Germline loops: CDR1 SGHRS, CDR2 YFSETQ. The CDR3 region is CASSSRLGDYEQYF. CDR3 DNA sequence: TGCGCCAGCAGCTCGCGACTAGGTGACTACGAGCAGTACTTC. Combining the CDR3 with reference TRBV5-1 and TRBJ2-7 gives the whole variable domain KAGVTQTPRYLIKTRGQQVTLSCSPISGHRSVSWYQQTPGQGLQFLFEYFSETQRNKGNFPGRFSGRQFSNSRSEMNVSTLELGDSALYLCASSSRLGDYEQYFGPGTRLTVT.

This clone was detected only once. The chain links TRBV28 to TRBJ1-3; D is uncertain. Per the germline V gene, CDR1 is MDHEN and CDR2 is SYDVKM. Trimming cost V 4 bases and J 1 base, with 14 bases left between them. This CDR3 has 16 amino acids. The CDR3: CASSSPEGRSGNTIYF. The DNA for the CDR3 is TGTGCCAGCAGTTCCCCAGAAGGGAGATCTGGAAACACCATATATTTT.

The genes are TRBV7-9 and TRBJ2-2; D gene uncertain. The V end lost 5 bases, the J end lost 5 bases, and 9 bases lay between the germline ends. CDR1 is SEHNR, CDR2 FQNEAQ, per germline (reference sequence). There are 13 residues in the CDR3. The CDR3 spells CASSERVTGELFF. In DNA form, the CDR3 reads TGTGCCAGCAGCGAAAGAGTTACCGGGGAGCTGTTTTTT.

This clone came up a few times. The CDR3 sequence is CASKTGALSAYGYTF. The DNA for the CDR3 is TGTGCCAGCAAAACAGGGGCCCTCTCGGCCTATGGCTACACCTTC. V usage is TRBV28 and J usage is TRBJ1-2; TRBD1 matches 7 bases. Germline values: CDR1 MDHEN, CDR2 SYDVKM. Germline trimming cut 7 bases from V and 4 bases from J; bases unmatched to any gene: 12. CDR3 size: 15 residues.

The chain carries TRBV19 and TRBJ1-5; TRBD1 is a possible D gene (5 bases). V gave up 2 bases and J gave up 5 bases, with 31 bases separating them. From germline, CDR1 is LNHDA and CDR2 SQIVND (reference sequence). This CDR3 contains 21 residues. The CDR3 region is CASSINPEASGRSLGDQPQHF. In DNA form, the CDR3 reads TGTGCCAGTAGTATAAATCCCGAGGCGTCAGGTCGATCGCTAGGGGATCAGCCCCAGCATTTT. Supplemented by reference TRBV19 and TRBJ1-5, the full variable domain reads DGGITQSPKYLFRKEGQNVTLSCEQNLNHDAMYWYRQDPGQGLRLIYYSQIVNDFQKGDIAEGYSVSREKKESFPLTVTSAQKNPTAFYLCASSINPEASGRSLGDQPQHFGDGTRLSIL.

The chain links TRBV7-3 to TRBJ1-2; TRBD1 matches 10 bases. The CDR3 runs 14 residues. V dropped 5 bases and J dropped 4; count of bases not matched to a gene: 4. Per germline, CDR1 SGHTA and CDR2 FQGTGA. CDR3 DNA: TGTGCCAGCAGCCCCCGGACAGGGGGCTATGGCTACACCTTC. This codes for CASSPRTGGYGYTF.

This clone was counted at least ten times. The chain is built from TRBV28 and TRBJ2-7, with 8 bases identical to TRBD1. Germline V gene data show CDR1 as MDHEN and CDR2 as SYDVKM. V trimming: 2 bases; J trimming: 2 bases; junction bases outside the gene matches: 17. The CDR3 is 19 residues long. CDR3 sequence reads: CASSLGRGQGARGTYEQYF. CDR3 nucleotides: TGTGCCAGCAGTTTAGGCCGAGGGCAGGGGGCGCGGGGAACCTACGAGCAGTACTTC.

V usage is TRBV9 and J usage is TRBJ2-1; 7 nucleotides match TRBD2. V dropped 7 bases and J dropped 9; count of bases not matched to a gene: 16. The CDR3 contains 15 residues. In germline, CDR1 is SGDLS, CDR2 YYNGEE. In nucleotides, the CDR3 is TGTGCCAGCGCCTCCTCCGAGGGAGGGCCGCCTGAGCAGTTCTTC. It codes for CASASSEGGPPEQFF.

The chain carries TRBV19 and TRBJ2-7, with 7 bases identical to TRBD2. The V gene end was trimmed by 3 bases and the J gene end by 5 bases; junction bases not matched to a gene: 10. In germline, CDR1 is LNHDA, CDR2 SQIVND (reference sequence). This CDR3 has 15 amino acids. This CDR3 reads CASSMGGTGGNEQYF. The CDR3 DNA follows: TGTGCCAGTAGTATGGGGGGGACTGGAGGGAACGAGCAGTACTTC.

This clone was seen once. The V and J genes are TRBV19 and TRBJ2-7, with a possible D match to TRBD1 (6 bases). The CDR3 runs 14 residues. CDR1 and CDR2 (germline): LNHDA, SQIVND (reference sequence). Trimming took off 6 bases at V and 4 bases at J, with 16 bases between the two ends. This chain's CDR3 is CASRASGQGYEQYF. In DNA, the CDR3 is TGTGCCAGTAGGGCGTCGGGGCAGGGGTACGAGCAGTACTTC.

The rearrangement links TRBV7-9 to TRBJ2-1; D is unresolved. The CDR3 is 12 amino acids. The V end was cut by 4 bases, the J end by 10 bases, with 11 bases between. CDR1 is SEHNR, CDR2 FQNEAQ, per germline (reference sequence). The CDR3 region is CASSSVSVEQFF. Here the CDR3 DNA reads TGTGCCAGCAGCTCAGTCTCCGTAGAGCAGTTCTTC.

Written as DNA, the CDR3 is TGTGCCATCCAAAGCGCGGGGCGAGGCGAAAAACTGTTTTTT. This codes for CAIQSAGRGEKLFF. The V and J genes are TRBV6-1 and TRBJ1-4; the D gene is possibly TRBD1 (5 bases). V was clipped by 10 bases and J by 8 bases, with 20 bases between them. Germline assignment: CDR1 MNHNS and CDR2 SASEGT. The CDR3 has 14 residues.

The chain uses TRBV7-2 and TRBJ2-1, with D perhaps matching TRBD2 (5 bases). V dropped 1 base and J dropped 7 bases, with 17 bases sitting between them. The length of the CDR3 is 16 residues. CDR1 and CDR2 from the germline V gene are SGHTA and FQGNSA. CDR3 region: CASSLESASPGNEQFF. DNA of the CDR3: TGTGCCAGCAGCTTAGAGTCCGCATCCCCGGGGAATGAGCAGTTCTTC. Using reference TRBV7-2 and TRBJ2-1 for the parts outside the CDR3, the full variable domain is GAGVSQSPSNKVTEKGKDVELRCDPISGHTALYWYRQSLGQGLEFLIYFQGNSAPDKSGLPSDRFSAERTGGSVSTLTIQRTQQEDSAVYLCASSLESASPGNEQFFGPGTRLTVL.

This chain joins TRBV28 and TRBJ2-5; D unresolved. The germline gives CDR1 MDHEN, CDR2 SYDVKM. The CDR3 totals 11 residues. V was cut by 6 bases and J by 3 bases, with 5 bases left in between. The CDR3 here is CASSLKETQYF. CDR3 sequence (DNA): TGTGCCAGCAGCCTAAAAGAGACCCAGTACTTC.

The chain uses TRBV6-6 and TRBJ2-1; the match to TRBD2 covers 11 bases. V dropped 3 bases and J dropped 8; count of bases not matched to a gene: 9. From germline, CDR1 is MNHNY and CDR2 SVGAGI (reference sequence). The CDR3 runs 16 residues. CDR3 bases: TGTGCCAGCAGTTATGGACCCCTAGCGGGAGGCCATGAGCAGTTCTTC. Encoded protein: CASSYGPLAGGHEQFF.

V is TRBV30 and J is TRBJ1-2; 12 nucleotides agree with TRBD1. With V trimmed by 7 bases and J by 7 bases, 10 bases remained unmatched. The CDR3 has 14 residues. In germline, CDR1 is GTSNPN, CDR2 SVGIG (reference sequence). CDR3 sequence: CAFARDRGRSGYTF. The CDR3 nucleotides are TGTGCCTTCGCCAGGGACAGGGGGCGCAGTGGCTACACCTTC.

The genes are TRBV11-2 and TRBJ1-2, with D tentatively TRBD1 (6 bases). The V end lost 1 base, the J end lost 4 bases, and 19 bases lay between the germline ends. The CDR3 totals 17 residues. Germline V gene data show CDR1 as SGHAT and CDR2 as FQNNGV. CDR3 nucleotides: TGTGCCAGCAGCTTAGGGGGTCCAGGACAGACCCTCTATGGCTACACCTTC. It translates to CASSLGGPGQTLYGYTF.

The V gene is TRBV28, the J gene TRBJ2-7, with D maybe TRBD2 (5 bases). This CDR3 has 14 amino acids. The V gene lost 3 bases and the J gene lost 0 bases, with 9 bases spanning the gap. Germline V gene sequence: CDR1 MDHEN, CDR2 SYDVKM. The CDR3 DNA reads as TGTGCCAGCAGTTTGCGAGGGCACTCCTACGAGCAGTACTTC. The encoded protein is CASSLRGHSYEQYF. The full variable domain, rest sourced from reference TRBV28 and TRBJ2-7, is DVKVTQSSRYLVKRTGEKVFLECVQDMDHENMFWYRQDPGLGLRLIYFSYDVKMKEKGDIPEGYSVSREKKERFSLILESASTNQTSMYLCASSLRGHSYEQYFGPGTRLTVT.

V and J are TRBV6-5 and TRBJ2-1; D is perhaps TRBD1 (6 bases). In germline, CDR1 is MNHEY, CDR2 SVGAGI. Trimming pared 1 base from V and 2 bases from J, leaving 12 bases between. The CDR3 extends over 16 amino acids. The CDR3 sequence: CASSYYRAGTYNEQFF. In DNA, the CDR3 is TGTGCCAGCAGTTACTACAGGGCGGGCACCTACAATGAGCAGTTCTTC.